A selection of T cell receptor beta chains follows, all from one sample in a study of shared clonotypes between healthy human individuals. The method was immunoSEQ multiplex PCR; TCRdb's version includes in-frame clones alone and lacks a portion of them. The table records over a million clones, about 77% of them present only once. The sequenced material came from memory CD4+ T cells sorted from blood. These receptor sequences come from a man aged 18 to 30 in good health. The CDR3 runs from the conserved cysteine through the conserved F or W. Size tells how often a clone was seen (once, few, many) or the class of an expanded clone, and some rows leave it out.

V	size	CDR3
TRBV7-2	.	CASSLRGQLGSPLHF
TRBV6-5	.	CASSYGDSYEKLFF
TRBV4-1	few	CASSPQALAGAGTDTQYF
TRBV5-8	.	CASSLGQGGRNEKLFF
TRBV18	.	CASSQVQGPTEAFF
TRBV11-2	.	CASSFAGASYEQYF
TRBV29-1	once	CSVEDRTPLSYNEQFF
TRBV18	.	CASSQGQGDFEQYF
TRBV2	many	CASSGQHLYGYTF
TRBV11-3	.	CASSPRGGNYEQYF
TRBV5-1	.	CAWTSGTAYEQYF
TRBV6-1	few	CASTPRDSGANVLTF
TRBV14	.	CASSRWTSGRRLEQYF
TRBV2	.	CASRFTTSGSQTQYF
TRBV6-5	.	CASKGPAPMGYTF
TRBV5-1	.	CASSLADGGSRYF
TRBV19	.	CASTNRGSYEQYF
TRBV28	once	CASSPLGASYNSPLHF
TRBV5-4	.	CASSFTGTGYYTF
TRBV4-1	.	CASSQEPLGHSPLHF
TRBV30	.	CAWSVAGGHIQYF
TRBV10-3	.	CATSVAGGSTDTQYF
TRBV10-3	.	CAISESGQGTKDYGYTF
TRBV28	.	CASSLPSSGGETQYF
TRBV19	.	CASSPGLEGANYGYTF
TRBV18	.	CASSLTGTSGFSGANVLTF
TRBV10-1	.	CASSESLGSGSDTQYF
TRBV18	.	CASSPDRRDYGYTF
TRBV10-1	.	CASSDPYTDTQYF
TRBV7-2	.	CASSLLASVQETQYF
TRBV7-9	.	CASSLEAHEQYF
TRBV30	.	CAWSVGGRGVSPLHF
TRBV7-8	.	CASSLVLAGGAGEQFF
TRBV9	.	CASSVGTIGTDTQYF
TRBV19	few	CASSMGRDRAAGTEAFF
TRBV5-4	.	CASRPGSGANVLTF
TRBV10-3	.	CAIRKGTGTYEQYF
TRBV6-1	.	CASSEPGDTEAFF
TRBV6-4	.	CASRGDRSAGELFF
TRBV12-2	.	CASRLAIRDTKRSPQHF
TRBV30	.	CAWSSPFGRWGQFGANVLTF